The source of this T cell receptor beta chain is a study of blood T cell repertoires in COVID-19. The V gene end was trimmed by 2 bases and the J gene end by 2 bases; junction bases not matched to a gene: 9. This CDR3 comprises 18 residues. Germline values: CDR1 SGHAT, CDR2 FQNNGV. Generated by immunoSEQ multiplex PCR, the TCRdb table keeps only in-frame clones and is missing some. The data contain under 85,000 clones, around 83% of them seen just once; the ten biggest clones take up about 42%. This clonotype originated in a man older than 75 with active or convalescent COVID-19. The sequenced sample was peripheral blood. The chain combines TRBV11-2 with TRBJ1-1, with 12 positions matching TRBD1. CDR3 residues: CASSLRSTGTGGNTEAFF. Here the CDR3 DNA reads TGTGCCAGCAGCTTACGATCGACCGGGACAGGGGGCAACACTGAAGCTTTCTTT.